The clone carrying this T cell receptor beta chain was seen only a few times. What it recognizes is unknown. The same CDR3 is also encoded by other DNA sequences in this sample. This specimen comes from a study of cytomegalovirus exposure and HLA in healthy donors. Overall study: Clustering assigned 70% to 85% of the approximately 430 genotyped donors to the Caucasian-associated ancestry cluster.

The germline CDR1 and CDR2 sequences are MNHEY and SMNVEV (reference sequence). Trimming pared 6 bases from V and 2 bases from J, leaving 11 bases between. This CDR3 has 13 amino acids. Study findings and constraints: For most TCR sequences rarity was the rule, although some public TCRs occurred in many donors. In a later analysis, an Asian-associated ancestry cluster reportedly showed fewer N-insertions than the roughly 710-donor mean.

This PCR relied on a set of 60 Vbeta primers and 13 Jbeta primers. Some clones are missing from TCRdb's copy, which holds only in-frame ones; the method was immunoSEQ multiplex PCR. The sample contains about 200,000 clones, around 78% of which appear only once. This TCR was sampled from a man aged 30-40 years in good health and CMV-seronegative. The chain carries TRBV27 and TRBJ2-7; D remains unclear. Sequenced input: PBMCs. The CDR3 nucleotides are TGTGCCAGCAGCCTGACAAGTACCTACGAGCAGTACTTC. It codes for CASSLTSTYEQYF.